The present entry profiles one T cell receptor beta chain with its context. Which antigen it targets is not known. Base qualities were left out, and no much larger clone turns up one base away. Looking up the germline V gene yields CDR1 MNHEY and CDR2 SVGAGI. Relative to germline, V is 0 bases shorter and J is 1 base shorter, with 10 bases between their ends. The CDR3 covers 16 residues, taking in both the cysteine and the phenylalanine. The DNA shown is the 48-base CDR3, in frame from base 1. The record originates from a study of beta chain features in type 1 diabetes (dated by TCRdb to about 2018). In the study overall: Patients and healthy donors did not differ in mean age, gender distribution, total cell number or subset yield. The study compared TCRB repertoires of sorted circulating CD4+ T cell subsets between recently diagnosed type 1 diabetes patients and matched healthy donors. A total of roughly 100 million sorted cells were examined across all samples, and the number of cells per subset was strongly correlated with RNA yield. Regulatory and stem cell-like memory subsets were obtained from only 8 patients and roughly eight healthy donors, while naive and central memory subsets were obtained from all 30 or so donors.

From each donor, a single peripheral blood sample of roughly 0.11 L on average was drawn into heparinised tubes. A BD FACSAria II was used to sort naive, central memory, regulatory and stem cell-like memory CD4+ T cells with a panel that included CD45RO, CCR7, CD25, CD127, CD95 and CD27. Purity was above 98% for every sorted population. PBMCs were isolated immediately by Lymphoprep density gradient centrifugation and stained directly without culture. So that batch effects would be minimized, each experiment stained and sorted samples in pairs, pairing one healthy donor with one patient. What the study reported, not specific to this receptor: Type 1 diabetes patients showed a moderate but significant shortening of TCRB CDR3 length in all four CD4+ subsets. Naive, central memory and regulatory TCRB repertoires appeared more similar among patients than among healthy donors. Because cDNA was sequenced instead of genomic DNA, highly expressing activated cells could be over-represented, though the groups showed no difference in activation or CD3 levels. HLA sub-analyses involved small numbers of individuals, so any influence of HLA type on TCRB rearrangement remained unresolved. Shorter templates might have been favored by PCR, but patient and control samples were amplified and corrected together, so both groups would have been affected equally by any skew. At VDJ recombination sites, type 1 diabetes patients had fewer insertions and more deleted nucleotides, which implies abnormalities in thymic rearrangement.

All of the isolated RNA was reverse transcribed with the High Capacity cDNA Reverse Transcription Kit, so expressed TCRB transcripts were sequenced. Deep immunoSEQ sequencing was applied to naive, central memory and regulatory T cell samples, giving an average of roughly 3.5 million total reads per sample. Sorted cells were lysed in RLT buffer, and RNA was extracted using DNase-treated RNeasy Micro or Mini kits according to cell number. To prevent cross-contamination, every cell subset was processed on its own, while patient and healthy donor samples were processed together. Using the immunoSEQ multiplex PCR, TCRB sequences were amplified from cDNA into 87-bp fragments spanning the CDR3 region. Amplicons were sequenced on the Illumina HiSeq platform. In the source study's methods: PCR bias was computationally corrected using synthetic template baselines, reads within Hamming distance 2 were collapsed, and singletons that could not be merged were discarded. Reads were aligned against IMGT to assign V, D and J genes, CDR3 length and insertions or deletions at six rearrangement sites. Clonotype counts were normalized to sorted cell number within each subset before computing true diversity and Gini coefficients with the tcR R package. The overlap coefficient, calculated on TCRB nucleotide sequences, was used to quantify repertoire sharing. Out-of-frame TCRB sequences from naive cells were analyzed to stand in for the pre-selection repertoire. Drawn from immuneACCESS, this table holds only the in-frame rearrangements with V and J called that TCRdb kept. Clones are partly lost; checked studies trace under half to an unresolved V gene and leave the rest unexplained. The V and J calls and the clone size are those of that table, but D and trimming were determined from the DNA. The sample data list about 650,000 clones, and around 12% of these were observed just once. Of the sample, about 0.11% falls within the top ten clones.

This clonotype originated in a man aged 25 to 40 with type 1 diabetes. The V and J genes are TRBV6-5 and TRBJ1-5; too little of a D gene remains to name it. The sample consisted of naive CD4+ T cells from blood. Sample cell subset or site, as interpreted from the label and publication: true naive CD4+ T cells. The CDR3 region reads CASSYSRSRSNQPQHF. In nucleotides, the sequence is TGTGCCAGCAGTTACTCGAGAAGTCGGAGCAATCAGCCCCAGCATTTT.